This T cell receptor (beta chain) was found in a study of beta chain features in type 1 diabetes. Regarding the study as a whole: Shortening of TCRB CDR3s, moderate but significant, appeared in all four CD4+ subsets of Type 1 diabetes patients.

This clone was counted ten times or more. Its antigen remains unidentified. V lost 6 bases, J lost 2 bases, and 3 bases stayed unmatched. CDR1 ENHRY and CDR2 SYGVKD come from the germline V gene. The CDR3 is made up of 13 amino acids. The investigators reverse transcribed all of the isolated RNA, so they sequenced expressed TCRB transcripts. Sequencing was performed with immunoSEQ multiplex PCR; in TCRdb, only in-frame clones are kept and a portion is missing. The table records about 340,000 clones, around 9.7% of them present only once. The gene calls are TRBV10-3 and TRBJ2-7, with TRBD1 matching 8 bases. Sequencing was performed on central memory CD4+ T cells from blood. The sequence came from a man between 25 and 39 years old with type 1 diabetes. CDR3 region: CAIREQGAYEQYF. The CDR3 bases are TGTGCCATCAGGGAACAGGGGGCCTACGAGCAGTACTTC.